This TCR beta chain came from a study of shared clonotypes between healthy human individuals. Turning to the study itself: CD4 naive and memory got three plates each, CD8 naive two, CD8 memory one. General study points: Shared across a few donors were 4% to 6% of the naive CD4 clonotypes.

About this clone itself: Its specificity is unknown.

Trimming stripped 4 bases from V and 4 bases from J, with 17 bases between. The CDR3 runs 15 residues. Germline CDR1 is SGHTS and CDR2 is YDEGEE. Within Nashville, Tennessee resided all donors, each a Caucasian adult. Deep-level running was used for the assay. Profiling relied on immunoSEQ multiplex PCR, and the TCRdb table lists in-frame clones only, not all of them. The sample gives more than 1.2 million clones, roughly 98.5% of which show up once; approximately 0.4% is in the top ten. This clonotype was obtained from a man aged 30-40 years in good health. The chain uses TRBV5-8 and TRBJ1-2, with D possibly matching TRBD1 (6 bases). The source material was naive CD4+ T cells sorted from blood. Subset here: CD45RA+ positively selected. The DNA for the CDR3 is TGTGCCAGCAGCCCCGCGGCAGGGGAGGGCTATGGCTACACCTTC. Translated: CASSPAAGEGYGYTF. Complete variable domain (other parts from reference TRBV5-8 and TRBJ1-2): EAGVTQSPTHLIKTRGQQATLRCSPISGHTSVYWYQQALGLGLQFLLWYDEGEERNRGNFPPRFSGRQFPNYSSELNVNALELEDSALYLCASSPAAGEGYGYTFGSGTRLTVV.